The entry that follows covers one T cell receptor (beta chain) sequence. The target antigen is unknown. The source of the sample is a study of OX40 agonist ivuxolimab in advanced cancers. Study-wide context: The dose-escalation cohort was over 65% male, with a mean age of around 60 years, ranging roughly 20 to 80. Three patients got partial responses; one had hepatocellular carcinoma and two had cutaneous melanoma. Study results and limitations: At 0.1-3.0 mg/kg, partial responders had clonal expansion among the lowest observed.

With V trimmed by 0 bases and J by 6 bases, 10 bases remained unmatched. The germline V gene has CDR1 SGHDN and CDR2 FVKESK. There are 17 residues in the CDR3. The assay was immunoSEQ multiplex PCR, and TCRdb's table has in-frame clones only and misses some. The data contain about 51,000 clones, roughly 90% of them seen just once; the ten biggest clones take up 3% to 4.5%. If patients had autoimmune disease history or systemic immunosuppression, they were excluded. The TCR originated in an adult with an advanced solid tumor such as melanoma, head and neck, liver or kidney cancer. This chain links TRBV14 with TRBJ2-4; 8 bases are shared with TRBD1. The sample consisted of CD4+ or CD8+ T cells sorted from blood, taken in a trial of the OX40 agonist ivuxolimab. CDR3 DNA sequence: TGTGCCAGCAGCCAAGATTTTTGGTCAGGGGGCGGAAACATTCAGTACTTC. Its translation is CASSQDFWSGGGNIQYF.